The clone carrying this T cell receptor beta chain has ten or more counts. Its antigen is unknown. Patients sequenced had flow cytometry evidence of CD8+CD57+ cell expansion. Every patient presented with severe acquired aplastic anemia. All patients were therapy-naive when blood was sampled. This record belongs to a study of CD8+CD57+ T cells in acquired aplastic anemia. About the research overall: An average of 3.2 ug of DNA was obtained from sorted CD4+ and CD8+ cells. Study-level points and caveats: Patient and control CD8+ Simpson's diversity was not significantly different.

Using genomic DNA as the template, TCR beta VDJ and CDR3 profiling was carried out. TCRdb ran MiXCR on the reads and lists one entry per CDR3 protein. The sample has a few hundred thousand distinct CDR3 sequences; approximately 51% are singletons. The TCR originated in a human donor with aplastic anemia. Source material: sorted CD4+, CD8+, or CD8+CD57+ T cells (not recorded which) from PBMCs.

The CDR3 sequence: CASSSSGLGVNEQFF. The CDR3 region has the DNA TGCGCCAGCAGCTCGAGTGGATTGGGGGTCAATGAGCAGTTCTTC. V gene TRBV5-1 combines with J gene TRBJ2-1, with D tentatively TRBD1 or TRBD2 (5 bases each). Trimming took off 3 bases at V and 6 bases at J, with 16 bases between the two ends. CDR1 SGHRS and CDR2 YFSETQ come from the germline V gene. The CDR3 runs to 15 residues.